The clone carrying this T cell receptor (beta chain) appeared many times. The sample originates from a study of blood T cell repertoires in COVID-19. Repertoires were generated with immunoSEQ multiplex PCR, while TCRdb's copy carries only in-frame clones and drops some. In the table there are around 260,000 clones, around 87% of which are singletons. The TCR comes from a woman aged 40 to 50 who had recovered from COVID-19. Source material: peripheral blood.

CDR3 bases: TGTGCCAGCAGCCCCGGGGGGCGATCCTACGAGCAGTACTTC. This codes for CASSPGGRSYEQYF. The chain joins TRBV9 to TRBJ2-7; perhaps TRBD2 as D (7 bases). Trimming stripped 4 bases from V and 1 base from J, with 12 bases between. This CDR3 is 14 amino acids long. Germline V gives CDR1 SGDLS, CDR2 YYNGEE.